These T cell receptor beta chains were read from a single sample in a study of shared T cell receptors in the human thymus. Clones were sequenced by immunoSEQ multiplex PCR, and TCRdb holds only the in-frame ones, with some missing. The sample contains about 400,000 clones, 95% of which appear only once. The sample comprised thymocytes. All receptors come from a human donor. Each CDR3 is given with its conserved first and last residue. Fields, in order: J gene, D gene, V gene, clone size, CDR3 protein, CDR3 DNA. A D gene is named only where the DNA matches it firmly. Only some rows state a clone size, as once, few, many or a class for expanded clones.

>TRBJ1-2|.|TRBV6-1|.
CASSAPPNSEGYTF
TGTGCCAGCAGTGCCCCGCCAAACTCTGAGGGCTACACCTTC
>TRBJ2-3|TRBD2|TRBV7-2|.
CASSRILAGGPISTDTQYF
TGTGCCAGCAGCCGAATCCTAGCGGGAGGGCCTATAAGCACAGATACGCAGTATTTT
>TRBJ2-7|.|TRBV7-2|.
CASSLNYDSSEQYF
TGTGCCAGCAGCTTAAATTACGATAGCTCCGAGCAGTACTTC
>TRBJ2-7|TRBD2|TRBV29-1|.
CSVRGGSSPSYEQYF
TGCAGCGTCCGGGGGGGCAGCAGCCCTTCCTACGAGCAGTACTTC
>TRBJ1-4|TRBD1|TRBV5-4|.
CASSLPGQENEKLFF
TGTGCCAGCAGCTTACCGGGACAGGAGAATGAAAAACTGTTTTTT
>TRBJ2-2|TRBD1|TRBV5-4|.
CASSSATGVTNTGELFF
TGTGCCAGCAGCTCTGCGACAGGGGTCACGAACACCGGGGAGCTGTTTTTT
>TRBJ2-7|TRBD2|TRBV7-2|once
CASSRGLAGNYEQYF
TGTGCCAGCAGCCGGGGACTAGCGGGTAACTACGAGCAGTACTTC
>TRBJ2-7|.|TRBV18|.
CASSPWDSLAEQYF
TGTGCCAGCTCACCCTGGGACTCCCTAGCCGAGCAGTACTTC
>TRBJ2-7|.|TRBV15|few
CATSNQRSIDGSSYEQYF
TGTGCCACCAGCAATCAAAGAAGTATCGACGGGAGCTCCTACGAGCAGTACTTC
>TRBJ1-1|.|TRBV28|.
CASSSRKNTEAFF
TGTGCCAGCTCAAGCAGGAAGAACACTGAAGCTTTCTTT
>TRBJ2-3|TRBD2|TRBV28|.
CASSTRTSGSTDTQYF
TGTGCCAGCAGTACCCGGACTAGCGGTAGCACAGATACGCAGTATTTT
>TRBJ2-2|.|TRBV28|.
CASSLMGRDTGELFF
TGTGCCAGCAGTTTAATGGGTCGGGACACCGGGGAGCTGTTTTTT
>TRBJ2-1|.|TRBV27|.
CASSLQGHEQFF
TGTGCCAGCAGTTTACAGGGTCACGAGCAGTTCTTC
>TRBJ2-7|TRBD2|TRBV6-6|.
CASSPPSGSIYEQYF
TGTGCCAGCAGTCCGCCTAGCGGGAGTATATACGAGCAGTACTTC
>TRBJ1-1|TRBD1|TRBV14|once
CASSQGTGKGAFF
TGTGCCAGCAGCCAAGGGACAGGGAAAGGAGCTTTCTTT
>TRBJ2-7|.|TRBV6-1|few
CASSEAYEQYF
TGTGCCAGCAGTGAGGCATACGAGCAGTACTTC
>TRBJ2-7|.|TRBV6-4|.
CASSPTGRNEQYF
TGTGCCAGCAGTCCAACCGGAAGAAACGAGCAGTACTTC
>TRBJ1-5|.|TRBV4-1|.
CASSQDNGDSNQPQHF
TGCGCCAGCAGCCAAGATAACGGAGATAGCAATCAGCCCCAGCATTTT
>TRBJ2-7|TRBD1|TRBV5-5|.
CASSWNVPGQREQYF
TGTGCCAGCAGCTGGAATGTCCCGGGACAGCGGGAGCAGTACTTC
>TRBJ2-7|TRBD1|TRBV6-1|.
CASSARHRDRGGEQYF
TGTGCCAGCAGTGCTCGACACCGGGACAGGGGAGGCGAGCAGTACTTC
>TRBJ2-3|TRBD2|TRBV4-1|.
CASSHRRREGLTDTQYF
TGCGCCAGCAGCCATAGGCGGCGGGAGGGCCTTACAGATACGCAGTATTTT
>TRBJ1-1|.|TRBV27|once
CASRRATRGNTEAFF
TGTGCCAGCAGACGTGCCACGAGAGGGAACACTGAAGCTTTCTTT
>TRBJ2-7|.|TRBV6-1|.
CALPLPTGNGHEQYF
TGTGCCCTCCCACTACCCACAGGCAATGGCCACGAGCAGTACTTC
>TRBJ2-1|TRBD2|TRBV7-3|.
CASSLAPTSGTYNEQFF
TGTGCCAGCAGCTTGGCCCCTACTAGCGGGACCTACAATGAGCAGTTCTTC
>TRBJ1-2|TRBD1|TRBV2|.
CASSPPLWDRLLRGGYTF
TGTGCCAGCAGTCCGCCGCTGTGGGACAGGTTACTAAGGGGTGGCTACACCTTC
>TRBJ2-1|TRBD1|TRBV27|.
CASSKPRDSPGKNEQFF
TGTGCCAGCAGTAAACCCCGGGACAGTCCTGGTAAAAATGAGCAGTTCTTC
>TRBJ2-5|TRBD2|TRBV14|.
CASSQELAGEETQYF
TGTGCCAGCAGCCAAGAATTAGCGGGGGAAGAGACCCAGTACTTC
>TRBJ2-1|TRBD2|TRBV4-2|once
CASSQEAGTSGTGEQFF
TGTGCCAGCAGCCAAGAGGCCGGGACTAGCGGGACGGGGGAGCAGTTCTTC
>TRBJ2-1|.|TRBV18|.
CASSPRRYNEQFF
TGTGCCAGCTCACCACGGCGTTACAATGAGCAGTTCTTC
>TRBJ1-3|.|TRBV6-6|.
CASSQSHSSGNTIYF
TGTGCCAGCAGTCAGTCCCACAGCTCTGGAAACACCATATATTTT
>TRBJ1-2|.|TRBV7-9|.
CASSSRSGYTF
TGTGCCAGCAGCTCGCGCTCTGGCTACACCTTC
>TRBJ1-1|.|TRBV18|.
CASSLESTEAFF
TGTGCCAGCTCACTGGAAAGTACTGAAGCTTTCTTT
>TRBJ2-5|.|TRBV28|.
CASSFVGETQYF
TGTGCCAGCAGTTTCGTCGGAGAGACCCAGTACTTC
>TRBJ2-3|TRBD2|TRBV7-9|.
CASSPPSGSRSDTQYF
TGTGCCAGCAGCCCTCCTAGCGGGAGTAGGTCAGATACGCAGTATTTT
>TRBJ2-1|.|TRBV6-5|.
CASSYWGRGNEQFF
TGTGCCAGCAGTTACTGGGGAAGAGGCAATGAGCAGTTCTTC
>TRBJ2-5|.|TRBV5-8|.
CASSFSGTQYF
TGTGCCAGCAGCTTTTCGGGGACCCAGTACTTC
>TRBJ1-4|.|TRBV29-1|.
CSVDRNEKLFF
TGCAGCGTTGACAGGAATGAAAAACTGTTTTTT
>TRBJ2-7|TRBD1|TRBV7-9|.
CASSPSRQGVSYEQYF
TGTGCCAGCAGCCCATCCCGGCAGGGGGTCTCCTACGAGCAGTACTTC
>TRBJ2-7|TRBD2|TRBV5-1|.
CASSCIQGASGSYEQYF
TGCGCCAGCAGCTGCATTCAGGGGGCTAGCGGGAGTTACGAGCAGTACTTC
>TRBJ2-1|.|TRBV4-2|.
CASSRGSSYNEQFF
TGTGCCAGCAGCCGGGGGAGCTCCTACAATGAGCAGTTCTTC
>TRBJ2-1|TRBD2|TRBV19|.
CASSIPRLAGGPNEQFF
TGTGCCAGTAGTATACCCCGTCTAGCGGGAGGACCCAATGAGCAGTTCTTC
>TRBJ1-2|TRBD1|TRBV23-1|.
CASRGQGPNYGYTF
TGCGCCAGCAGGGGACAGGGCCCTAACTATGGCTACACCTTC
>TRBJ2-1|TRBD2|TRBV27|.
CASSPTSGGLREQFF
TGTGCCAGCAGTCCCACTAGCGGGGGCTTGCGTGAGCAGTTCTTC
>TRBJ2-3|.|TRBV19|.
CASSIVGQGGPDTQYF
TGTGCCAGTAGTATAGTGGGTCAGGGGGGGCCAGATACGCAGTATTTT
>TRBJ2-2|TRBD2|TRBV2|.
CASSEVSGRAPGELFF
TGTGCCAGCAGTGAAGTCAGCGGGAGGGCCCCCGGGGAGCTGTTTTTT
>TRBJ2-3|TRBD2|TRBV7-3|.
CASSSSAGGVGTDTQYF
TGTGCCAGCAGCTCCTCCGCGGGAGGAGTCGGCACAGATACGCAGTATTTT
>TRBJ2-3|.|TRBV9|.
CASSVLPGGSTDTQYF
TGTGCCAGCAGCGTACTACCCGGGGGTAGCACAGATACGCAGTATTTT
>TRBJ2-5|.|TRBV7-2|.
CASSRPALSSAGQETQYF
TGTGCCAGCAGCCGCCCAGCACTCTCTAGCGCGGGTCAAGAGACCCAGTACTTC
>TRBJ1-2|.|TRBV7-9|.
CASSIPKGGYTF
TGTGCCAGCAGCATCCCCAAAGGCGGCTACACCTTC
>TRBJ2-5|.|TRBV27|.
CASSFIGMQETQYF
TGTGCCAGCAGTTTTATTGGGATGCAAGAGACCCAGTACTTC
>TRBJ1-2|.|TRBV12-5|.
CASGLRNSLPNYGYTF
TGTGCTAGTGGTTTGCGGAACAGCCTCCCTAACTATGGCTACACCTTC
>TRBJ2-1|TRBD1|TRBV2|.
CASIRDREFF
TGTGCCAGCATTAGGGACAGGGAGTTCTTC
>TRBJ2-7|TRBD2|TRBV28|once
CASPGGSPYEQYF
TGTGCCAGCCCTGGCGGGAGCCCCTACGAGCAGTACTTC
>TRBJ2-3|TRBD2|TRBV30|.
CACPGRGGGTDTQYF
TGTGCCTGTCCAGGAAGGGGCGGGGGGACAGATACGCAGTATTTT
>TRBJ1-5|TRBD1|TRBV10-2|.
CASSERTGSGNQPQHF
TGCGCCAGCAGTGAGAGGACAGGGAGTGGCAATCAGCCCCAGCATTTT